The text below deals with one T cell receptor (beta chain). The data stem from a study of blood T cell repertoires in COVID-19. Study-level information: The cDNA or gDNA used as material had been derived from T cells, B-cell-depleted T cells, or PBMCs.

V lost 3 bases, J lost 0 bases, and 6 bases lay in between. CDR3 length: 14 amino acids. Germline loops: CDR1 KGHSH, CDR2 LQKENI. The method was immunoSEQ multiplex PCR; TCRdb's version includes in-frame clones alone and lacks a portion of them. Seen here are approximately 110,000 clones, approximately 76% observed once, and the top ten hold just under 20%. The sample taken for sequencing was peripheral blood. J is TRBJ1-3 and V is TRBV18; D is perhaps TRBD1 (6 bases). The receptor was derived from a woman aged 70-85 years with acute or convalescent COVID-19. The chain's CDR3 is CASSPRGSGNTIYF. The CDR3 DNA reads TGTGCCAGCTCACCCAGGGGCTCTGGAAACACCATATATTTT. The full variable domain, with the rest looked up from reference TRBV18 and TRBJ1-3, is NAGVMQNPRHLVRRRGQEARLRCSPMKGHSHVYWYRQLPEEGLKFMVYLQKENIIDESGMPKERFSAEFPKEGPSILRIQQVVRGDSAAYFCASSPRGSGNTIYFGEGSWLTVV.